The next 32 T cell receptor beta chains were all read from a single sample in a study of cytomegalovirus exposure and HLA in healthy donors. Primers for the PCR totalled 60 Vbeta and 13 Jbeta. Assay: immunoSEQ multiplex PCR; the TCRdb copy retains only in-frame clones and omits some. The repertoire holds roughly 130,000 clones, with 65% to 90% as singletons. Sequenced sample: PBMCs. The receptors were gathered from a man younger than 30 in good health and CMV-seronegative.

The rearrangement uses TRBV5-1 and TRBJ2-7; no clear D gene. V lost 0 bases to trimming and J lost 4 bases, with 14 bases between them. Germline lookup yields CDR1 SGHRS and CDR2 YFSETQ. The CDR3 is 15 amino acids. The CDR3 sequence: CASSLESSETYEQYF. The CDR3 nucleotides read TGCGCCAGCAGCTTGGAATCGTCGGAGACTTACGAGCAGTACTTC.

The CDR3: CASSLVVSTDTQYF. CDR3 bases: TGTGCCAGCAGCTTGGTAGTGAGCACAGATACGCAGTATTTT. V usage is TRBV5-8 and J usage is TRBJ2-3; no clear D gene. Trimming shortened V by 0 bases and J by 0 bases, and 5 bases separated the two germline ends. The CDR3 runs to 14 residues. CDR1 is SGHTS, CDR2 YDEGEE, per germline.

This sequence joins TRBV9 and TRBJ2-7; D might be TRBD1 (6 bases). The germline CDR1 and CDR2 sequences are SGDLS and YYNGEE. The germline V and J ends were trimmed by 4 bases and 4 bases, with 18 bases remaining between them. CDR3 length: 15 amino acids. The CDR3, as DNA: TGTGCCAGCAGCCGAGGGGGAAATCCGTCTTACGAGCAGTACTTC. Translation gives CASSRGGNPSYEQYF.

The J gene is TRBJ1-1, the V gene TRBV6-5; no reliable D call. Germline loops: CDR1 MNHEY, CDR2 SVGAGI. CDR3 length: 13 amino acids. Deletions cut 7 bases from V and 4 bases from J, with 13 bases between. The CDR3 reads CASTSSRSTEAFF. The CDR3 DNA follows: TGTGCCAGCACTAGCTCGCGGAGCACTGAAGCTTTCTTT.

The chain is built from TRBV5-1 and TRBJ2-2, with a possible D match to TRBD1 (6 bases). The germline V gene has CDR1 SGHRS and CDR2 YFSETQ. V lost 5 bases, J lost 3 bases, and 14 bases lay in between. The CDR3 contains 15 residues. CDR3 in DNA: TGCGCCAGCAGAGCAGGGGTACGGGACACCGGGGAGCTGTTTTTT. Its protein is CASRAGVRDTGELFF.

The chain links TRBV5-4 to TRBJ2-2, with 7 bases aligning to TRBD1. V lost 3 bases and J lost 3; bases outside the gene matches: 2. CDR1 is SGHNT, CDR2 YYREEE, per germline (reference sequence). The CDR3 contains 14 residues. The CDR3 loop reads CASSWDRDTGELFF. CDR3 bases: TGTGCCAGCAGCTGGGACAGAGACACCGGGGAGCTGTTTTTT.

This chain joins TRBV7-2 and TRBJ2-5, with D tentatively TRBD2 (6 bases). CDR3 length: 14 amino acids. Between the trimmed V and J ends, which lost 5 bases and 5 bases, there was a span of 15 bases. The V gene's germline CDR1 is SGHTA and CDR2 FQGNSA. The CDR3 here is CASSPGLQMETQYF. The CDR3 DNA follows: TGTGCCAGCAGCCCGGGACTCCAGATGGAGACCCAGTACTTC.

The chain links TRBV27 to TRBJ1-1; possible D gene TRBD1, 5 bases. Trimming removed 9 bases from V and 10 bases from J, with 15 bases in between. This CDR3 has 11 residues. From germline, CDR1 is MNHEY and CDR2 SMNVEV (reference sequence). The CDR3: CASSGGGLAFF. CDR3 sequence (DNA): TGTGCCAGTAGTGGGGGGGGATTAGCTTTCTTT.

This sequence joins TRBV14 and TRBJ2-1, with a tentative D call TRBD2 (6 bases). CDR1 and CDR2 from the germline V gene are SGHDN and FVKESK. Trimming left V 1 base short and J 5 bases short, with 12 bases between. The CDR3 covers 15 residues. CDR3 in DNA: TGTGCCAGCAGCCAAGCGGGCGGGGCAAACAATGAGCAGTTCTTC. The encoded protein is CASSQAGGANNEQFF.

The CDR3 region has the DNA TGTGCCAGTAGTCCTGGTCGGTTGGGCAATCAGCCCCAGCATTTT. Translating gives CASSPGRLGNQPQHF. The rearrangement joins TRBV19 to TRBJ1-5; D unclear. The V end was cut by 5 bases, the J end by 2 bases, with 13 bases between. The CDR3 runs to 15 residues. The germline gives CDR1 LNHDA, CDR2 SQIVND (reference sequence).

V is TRBV10-1 and J is TRBJ2-2, with TRBD1 matching over 9 bases. CDR3 length: 19 amino acids. Germline assignment: CDR1 WNHNN and CDR2 SYGVQD (reference sequence). J was trimmed by 7 bases and V by 3 bases; bases with no gene match: 18. The CDR3 spells CASSERVRMRDRDRGELFF. CDR3 in DNA: TGCGCCAGCAGTGAAAGAGTTCGGATGCGGGACAGGGATCGCGGGGAGCTGTTTTTT.

V and J are TRBV30 and TRBJ2-1, with 7 bases fitting TRBD2. This CDR3 comprises 15 residues. Germline trimming cut 3 bases from V and 0 bases from J; bases unmatched to any gene: 5. Per the germline V gene, CDR1 is GTSNPN and CDR2 is SVGIG (reference sequence). The CDR3 nucleotides are TGTGCCTGGAGCTGGCGGGGGAGCTCCTACAATGAGCAGTTCTTC. Protein sequence: CAWSWRGSSYNEQFF. Combining the CDR3 with reference TRBV30 and TRBJ2-1 gives the whole variable domain SQTIHQWPATLVQPVGSPLSLECTVEGTSNPNLYWYRQAAGRGLQLLFYSVGIGQISSEVPQNLSASRPQDRQFILSSKKLLLSDSGFYLCAWSWRGSSYNEQFFGPGTRLTVL.

The chain carries TRBV5-1 and TRBJ2-2; 8 bases line up with TRBD2. After removal of 4 bases from V and 5 bases from J, the junction contained 13 bases not matched to a gene. Germline lookup yields CDR1 SGHRS and CDR2 YFSETQ. The CDR3 runs to 17 residues. The CDR3 region has the DNA TGCGCCAGCAGCCCCCAACCGGGGGGGGCGCAGACCGGGGAGCTGTTTTTT. It specifies CASSPQPGGAQTGELFF.

This clone has a handful of counts. The chain links TRBV6-5 to TRBJ2-7; the match to TRBD2 covers 7 bases. CDR1 is MNHEY, CDR2 SVGAGI, per germline. V was pared by 5 bases and J by 3 bases, with 10 bases of the junction left unmatched. The CDR3 is 15 amino acids. The chain's CDR3 is CASSQQGEGSYEQYF. CDR3 bases: TGTGCCAGCAGTCAACAAGGGGAGGGTAGCTACGAGCAGTACTTC.

This chain joins TRBV7-8 and TRBJ1-2, with a possible D match to TRBD1 (6 bases). Germline V gene lookup returns CDR1 SGHVS and CDR2 FQNEAQ. Trimming cost V 0 bases and J 8 bases, with 16 bases left between them. The CDR3 is 15 residues long. CDR3 DNA sequence: TGTGCCAGCAGCTTAGCGATGACAGGTTTTAGGGGCTACACCTTC. This translates into CASSLAMTGFRGYTF.

CDR3 DNA sequence: TGTGCCTGGAAACGGGGAGTGGGTCAGCCCCAGCATTTT. Residues: CAWKRGVGQPQHF. This chain joins TRBV30 and TRBJ1-5; D is undetermined. The V gene lost 4 bases and the J gene lost 6 bases, with 13 bases spanning the gap. There are 13 residues in the CDR3. Per germline, CDR1 GTSNPN and CDR2 SVGIG (reference sequence).

The chain recombines TRBV5-1 with TRBJ2-7, with TRBD1 identical over 7 bases. V dropped 3 bases and J dropped 5; count of bases not matched to a gene: 8. CDR1 and CDR2 from the germline V gene are SGHRS and YFSETQ. This CDR3 is 14 amino acids long. CDR3 sequence: CASSSGTAIDEQYF. The CDR3 region has the DNA TGCGCCAGCAGCTCCGGGACAGCCATCGACGAGCAGTACTTC.

The genes are TRBV27 and TRBJ1-1; TRBD1 might be the D (5 bases). V was trimmed by 6 bases and J by 4 bases, leaving 12 bases between them. This CDR3 is built from 13 residues. CDR1 and CDR2 (germline): MNHEY, SMNVEV (reference sequence). Written as DNA, the CDR3 is TGTGCCAGCAGCCTTGGGGCCTTCACTGAAGCTTTCTTT. Protein: CASSLGAFTEAFF.

The V and J genes are TRBV27 and TRBJ2-2, with D perhaps matching TRBD2 (6 bases). This CDR3 contains 13 residues. Looked up from germline, CDR1 is MNHEY and CDR2 is SMNVEV (reference sequence). Trimming shortened V by 5 bases and J by 15 bases, and 19 bases separated the two germline ends. The CDR3 DNA follows: TGTGCCAGCAGTCCATCGGTTGAGCGGGTGTTGTTTTTT. Protein product: CASSPSVERVLFF.

CDR3 protein: CAGSSGGTDTQYF. CDR3 sequence (DNA): TGTGCCGGATCTAGCGGGGGCACAGATACGCAGTATTTT. The chain couples TRBV19 to TRBJ2-3, with 9 bases lining up with TRBD2. Germline V lookup: CDR1 LNHDA, CDR2 SQIVND (reference sequence). The CDR3 length is 13 residues. The junction had 4 bases not matched to a gene; V was cut back by 11 bases and J by 1 base. Full variable domain (outside the CDR3, taken from reference TRBV19 and TRBJ2-3): DGGITQSPKYLFRKEGQNVTLSCEQNLNHDAMYWYRQDPGQGLRLIYYSQIVNDFQKGDIAEGYSVSREKKESFPLTVTSAQKNPTAFYLCAGSSGGTDTQYFGPGTRLTVL.

The CDR3 loop is CASSVQGANYGYTF. The CDR3, as DNA: TGTGCCAGCAGTGTACAGGGGGCTAACTATGGCTACACCTTC. The chain employs TRBV2 and TRBJ1-2; 8 nucleotides align to TRBD1. Looked up from germline, CDR1 is SNHLY and CDR2 is FYNNEI. This CDR3 comprises 14 residues. J lost 0 bases, V lost 4 bases, and 1 base had no gene match.

The chain combines TRBV7-9 with TRBJ1-5, with D perhaps matching TRBD1 (5 bases). The V and J ends lost 5 bases and 3 bases respectively, with 17 bases between them. The CDR3 has 16 residues. Germline V gives CDR1 SEHNR, CDR2 FQNEAQ (reference sequence). CDR3 in DNA: TGTGCCAGCAGCATGGGGGGGGAGCGTAACAATCAGCCCCAGCATTTT. Translation gives CASSMGGERNNQPQHF.

This rearrangement joins TRBV7-7 to TRBJ2-5, with 8 bases fitting TRBD1. Unmatched junction bases numbered 6, after V lost 3 bases and J lost 6 bases. This CDR3 region has 14 residues. Germline V gene lookup returns CDR1 SSHAT and CDR2 FNYEAQ (reference sequence). In DNA form, the CDR3 reads TGTGCCAGCAGCTTGGCAGGGGGCGGAAAGACCCAGTACTTC. Amino acids: CASSLAGGGKTQYF.

V gene TRBV5-4 combines with J gene TRBJ1-6; 7 bases agree with TRBD1. CDR1 and CDR2 (germline): SGHNT, YYREEE (reference sequence). J lost 0 bases, V lost 4 bases, and 10 bases had no gene match. This CDR3 contains 18 residues. The CDR3 here is CASSLDRSTSSYNSPLHF. CDR3 DNA sequence: TGTGCCAGCAGCCTGGACAGGAGCACAAGCTCCTATAATTCACCCCTCCACTTT.

The CDR3 spells CASSPRQGASYEQYF. The CDR3 coding sequence is TGTGCCAGCAGCCCTCGACAGGGGGCTTCTTACGAGCAGTACTTC. The chain combines TRBV9 with TRBJ2-7; 10 nucleotides line up with TRBD1. Germline CDR1 is SGDLS and CDR2 is YYNGEE. The V segment lost 4 bases and the J segment 4 bases; nucleotides outside the gene matches: 8. This CDR3 is 15 amino acids long.

The chain recombines TRBV4-1 with TRBJ1-5; D not certain. This CDR3 has 18 amino acids. With 0 bases removed from V and 2 bases from J, the gap between germline ends came to 17 bases. The germline gives CDR1 MGHRA, CDR2 YSYEKL. CDR3 nucleotides: TGCGCCAGCAGCCAAGAGCCAGAATCGGCGGCTCGCAATCAGCCCCAGCATTTT. It codes for CASSQEPESAARNQPQHF.

The V and J genes are TRBV10-1 and TRBJ1-1; possibly TRBD1 for D (5 bases). The CDR3 length is 13 residues. V was cut by 6 bases and J by 0 bases, with 8 bases left in between. CDR1 and CDR2 (germline): WNHNN, SYGVQD (reference sequence). As DNA, the CDR3 is TGCGCCAGCAGAATGACAGTGAACACTGAAGCTTTCTTT. Encoded protein: CASRMTVNTEAFF.

This clone has more than one count but fewer than ten. This chain connects TRBV10-3 to TRBJ1-5; weak D call: TRBD1 (5 bases). The V gene lost 3 bases and the J gene lost 1 base, with 7 bases spanning the gap. The CDR3 is 14 amino acids. The germline gives CDR1 ENHRY, CDR2 SYGVKD. The CDR3 nucleotides are TGTGCCATCAGTGACGGGGGAAGCAATCAGCCCCAGCATTTT. Its protein is CAISDGGSNQPQHF.

This sequence joins TRBV5-1 and TRBJ1-2; 9 bases are shared with TRBD1. In germline, CDR1 is SGHRS, CDR2 YFSETQ. The V and J ends lost 4 bases and 8 bases, in that order; junction bases with no gene match: 15. This CDR3 comprises 16 residues. The CDR3 nucleotides read TGCGCCAGCAGCCGCCGGGGGACAGGGTATAGGAGGGGCTACACCTTC. Encoded protein: CASSRRGTGYRRGYTF.

V usage is TRBV6-4 and J usage is TRBJ2-3; weak D call: TRBD2 (6 bases). The CDR3 is made up of 13 amino acids. V shed 2 bases and J shed 3 bases, with 6 bases lying between them. The germline CDR1 and CDR2 sequences are MRHNA and SNTAGT. The CDR3 region has the DNA TGTGCCAGCAGTGACGGGACTACAGATACGCAGTATTTT. The encoded protein is CASSDGTTDTQYF.

V usage is TRBV25-1 and J usage is TRBJ1-5, with D uncertain. CDR1 and CDR2 from the germline V gene are MGHDK and SYGVNS. The CDR3 is 12 residues long. V was trimmed by 5 bases and J by 7 bases, leaving 9 bases between them. The CDR3 nucleotides read TGTGCCAGCAGTACTTCAGGCCAGCCCCAGCATTTT. This gives the protein CASSTSGQPQHF.

The gene calls are TRBV13 and TRBJ2-5; a weak D match, TRBD2 (6 bases). Germline V gene lookup returns CDR1 PRHDT and CDR2 FYEKMQ (reference sequence). V gave up 5 bases and J gave up 5 bases, with 12 bases separating them. The CDR3 has 13 residues. The CDR3 spells CASSGSSVETQYF. CDR3 sequence (DNA): TGTGCCAGCAGCGGCTCTAGCGTTGAGACCCAGTACTTC.